Listed here are 19 T cell receptor beta chains from one sample, sequenced in a study of cytomegalovirus exposure and HLA in healthy donors. PCR used 60 Vbeta primers and 13 Jbeta primers. Produced via immunoSEQ multiplex PCR; TCRdb's table is partial and in-frame only. Here the sample spans around 110,000 clones, roughly three fifths being singletons. The sample was PBMCs. These receptors came from a middle-aged woman in good health and CMV-seropositive.

The chain's CDR3 is CASSPPRGPQHF. In DNA form, the CDR3 reads TGTGCCAGCAGTCCTCCCAGGGGGCCCCAGCATTTT. V is TRBV28 and J is TRBJ1-5; D is perhaps TRBD1 (6 bases). Germline values: CDR1 MDHEN, CDR2 SYDVKM. CDR3 length equals 12 residues. Trimming took 5 bases from V and 9 from J, leaving 11 bases between them.

The chain couples TRBV9 to TRBJ2-2; 7 positions match TRBD1. Per germline, CDR1 SGDLS and CDR2 YYNGEE. Losses at the gene ends were 2 bases for V and 5 bases for J; bases not matched to a gene: 6. CDR3 length equals 15 residues. CDR3 DNA sequence: TGTGCCAGCAGCGTCGAGGGGGCGCAGACCGGGGAGCTGTTTTTT. Translated: CASSVEGAQTGELFF.

The V and J genes are TRBV10-3 and TRBJ2-3; TRBD2 agrees at 10 bases. With 8 bases clipped from V and 3 bases from J, the junction kept 8 bases outside the gene matches. The CDR3 sequence is 15 residues long. From germline, CDR1 is ENHRY and CDR2 SYGVKD. DNA for the CDR3: TGTGCCATCGCGTTAGCGGGAGGTGGGACAGATACGCAGTATTTT. Translation: CAIALAGGGTDTQYF.

This chain uses TRBV18 with TRBJ2-7; TRBD1 aligns across 7 bases. The germline V gene encodes CDR1 KGHSH and CDR2 LQKENI. V dropped 8 bases and J dropped 1; count of bases not matched to a gene: 5. This CDR3 spans 13 amino acids. In DNA form, the CDR3 reads TGTGCCAGCCAAAGGGACAGTTCCTACGAGCAGTACTTC. Its protein is CASQRDSSYEQYF.

The rearrangement links TRBV7-9 to TRBJ2-4, with a tentative D call TRBD1 (6 bases). V was shortened by 5 bases and J by 3 bases, with 20 bases between the two germline ends. Germline CDR1 SEHNR, CDR2 FQNEAQ (reference sequence). The CDR3 is 17 amino acids. CDR3 in amino acids: CASSPTGTGKSKNIQYF. CDR3 nucleotide sequence: TGTGCCAGCAGCCCTACCGGAACAGGGAAGAGCAAAAACATTCAGTACTTC. Filled out from reference TRBV7-9 and TRBJ2-4, the complete variable domain reads DTGVSQNPRHKITKRGQNVTFRCDPISEHNRLYWYRQTLGQGPEFLTYFQNEAQLEKSRLLSDRFSAERPKGSFSTLEIQRTEQGDSAMYLCASSPTGTGKSKNIQYFGAGTRLSVL.

The chain links TRBV5-8 to TRBJ1-1; TRBD1 might be the D (5 bases). CDR1 and CDR2 (germline): SGHTS, YDEGEE. The length of the CDR3 is 13 residues. Trimming removed 6 bases from V and 5 bases from J, with 14 bases in between. The DNA for the CDR3 is TGTGCCAGCAACCTACCCCGGGGGACTGAAGCTTTCTTT. Translating gives CASNLPRGTEAFF.

This clone occurred once. The chain couples TRBV5-4 to TRBJ2-3; 10 nucleotides line up with TRBD1. The length of the CDR3 is 15 residues. Germline CDR1 SGHNT, CDR2 YYREEE (reference sequence). The V gene end was trimmed by 4 bases and the J gene end by 3 bases; junction bases not matched to a gene: 5. In nucleotides, the CDR3 is TGTGCCAGCAGCCAGGACAGGGGGTTTACAGATACGCAGTATTTT. Encoded protein: CASSQDRGFTDTQYF. The variable domain in full, with the rest retrieved from reference TRBV5-4 and TRBJ2-3, is ETGVTQSPTHLIKTRGQQVTLRCSSQSGHNTVSWYQQALGQGPQFIFQYYREEENGRGNFPPRFSGLQFPNYSSELNVNALELDDSALYLCASSQDRGFTDTQYFGPGTRLTVL.

This clone was observed a few times. The chain joins TRBV5-1 to TRBJ2-7; the match to TRBD2 covers 12 bases. Germline-derived CDR1 and CDR2 are SGHRS and YFSETQ. The V gene end was trimmed by 0 bases and the J gene end by 2 bases; junction bases not matched to a gene: 6. This CDR3 comprises 17 residues. CDR3 bases: TGCGCCAGCAGCTTGGGACTAGCGGGAGTACAGACCTACGAGCAGTACTTC. It is translated as CASSLGLAGVQTYEQYF.

This clone was observed once. The chain links TRBV5-8 to TRBJ2-7; possibly TRBD2 for D (5 bases). Trimming removed 2 bases from V and 4 bases from J, with 7 bases in between. CDR1 is SGHTS, CDR2 YDEGEE, per germline. The CDR3 consists of 12 residues. CDR3 in amino acids: CASSLGGYEQYF. DNA for the CDR3: TGTGCCAGCAGCTTAGGAGGATACGAGCAGTACTTC.

DNA for the CDR3: TGTGCCAGCAACACTGGACGGGGGGCCATGAACACTGAAGCTTTCTTT. Encoded protein: CASNTGRGAMNTEAFF. The chain recombines TRBV6-4 with TRBJ1-1; tentatively, D is TRBD1 (6 bases). Germline-derived CDR1 and CDR2 are MRHNA and SNTAGT. The V gene lost 7 bases and the J gene lost 0 bases, with 18 bases spanning the gap. The CDR3 has 16 residues.

J is TRBJ2-7 and V is TRBV6-9; the match to TRBD1 covers 9 bases. Unmatched junction bases numbered 22, after V lost 7 bases and J lost 3 bases. Germline assignment: CDR1 MNHGY and CDR2 SVAAGI. The CDR3 covers 19 residues. CDR3 loop: CASIKTRDRVVGGSYEQYF. For the CDR3, the DNA is TGTGCCAGCATCAAAACCCGGGACAGGGTAGTCGGTGGGAGCTACGAGCAGTACTTC.

This clone was picked up a small number of times. The chain couples TRBV18 to TRBJ1-6; D is undetermined. The CDR3 is 14 amino acids. V lost 3 bases, J lost 10 bases, and 13 bases lay in between. Germline loops: CDR1 KGHSH, CDR2 LQKENI. The CDR3 sequence: CASSPVGLLSPLHF. In DNA form, the CDR3 reads TGTGCCAGCTCACCGGTGGGCCTCCTCTCACCCCTCCACTTT.

The genes are TRBV2 and TRBJ1-4, with a tentative D call TRBD1 (5 bases). The germline V gene has CDR1 SNHLY and CDR2 FYNNEI. The CDR3 is 15 amino acids. V lost 2 bases and J 7 bases, leaving 14 bases between the germline ends. The CDR3 region has the DNA TGTGCCAGCAGTGAACAGGGTCTCTCGGGTGAAAAACTGTTTTTT. Translated: CASSEQGLSGEKLFF.

The CDR3 DNA is TGTGCCAGCAGCCCCAGGGGACGCGGCTACACCTTC. Translating it yields CASSPRGRGYTF. The chain uses TRBV28 and TRBJ1-2, with D possibly being TRBD1 (6 bases). The germline V and J ends were trimmed by 6 bases and 8 bases, with 13 bases remaining between them. This CDR3 is 12 amino acids long. Germline values: CDR1 MDHEN, CDR2 SYDVKM.

This clone has more than one count but fewer than ten. This chain uses TRBV9 with TRBJ2-3, with 8 bases matching TRBD1. Germline V gene lookup returns CDR1 SGDLS and CDR2 YYNGEE. The CDR3 is made up of 15 amino acids. With 5 bases clipped from V and 2 bases from J, the junction kept 7 bases outside the gene matches. In nucleotides, the CDR3 is TGTGCCAGCAGTTCAACGACAGGGGTCACAGATACGCAGTATTTT. Amino acid sequence: CASSSTTGVTDTQYF.

V and J are TRBV28 and TRBJ1-4; TRBD1 aligns across 7 bases. Germline V gene sequence: CDR1 MDHEN, CDR2 SYDVKM. This CDR3 region has 14 residues. J lost 5 bases, V lost 8 bases, and 8 bases had no gene match. The CDR3 DNA reads as TGTGCCAGCTTTGGGGGGACAGTGAATGAAAAACTGTTTTTT. It is translated as CASFGGTVNEKLFF.

The chain has TRBV19 and TRBJ2-3; D uncertain. Trimming stripped 4 bases from V and 8 bases from J, with 19 bases between. Germline V gives CDR1 LNHDA, CDR2 SQIVND (reference sequence). CDR3 length: 15 residues. The CDR3 loop reads CASSKRNLASVTQYF. The CDR3 DNA sequence: TGTGCCAGTAGTAAAAGAAACCTGGCTTCAGTTACGCAGTATTTT.

This clone was recorded once. Germline and junction disagree at one end, which may indicate a read error. The chain employs TRBV7-9 and TRBJ1-1; 8 bases align to TRBD1. The CDR3 covers 12 residues. Germline V gene data show CDR1 as SEHNR and CDR2 as FQNEAQ (reference sequence). CDR3 in amino acids: CSSSFQQGGAFF. The CDR3 DNA reads TGTTCCAGCAGCTTCCAACAGGGGGGCGCTTTCTTT.

The CDR3: CASSVRAGGSETQYF. The CDR3 nucleotides are TGTGCCAGCAGTGTACGAGCGGGAGGGTCGGAGACCCAGTACTTC. The genes are TRBV6-4 and TRBJ2-5; 10 bases map to TRBD2. Germline V gene sequence: CDR1 MRHNA, CDR2 SNTAGT. The CDR3 spans 15 residues. V trimming: 4 bases; J trimming: 5 bases; junction bases outside the gene matches: 7.